The T cell receptor (beta chain) described here comes from a study of blood T cell repertoires in COVID-19 (dated by TCRdb to about 2020). About the investigation overall: The collaborator samples originated in the United States, Italy and Spain and spanned the acute and convalescent phases of COVID-19. Nearly every sample came with metadata listing a de-identified subject ID, COVID-19 status, age in years and sex. Subjects who had been exposed to COVID-19, were actively infected with it, or had recovered from it provided the deeply sampled blood TCRbeta repertoires that made up the dataset. Samples were obtained from the ongoing ImmuneRACE study (first 160 participants) and from 1,254 subjects provided by 6 global collaborators. The material from the prospective study consisted of cDNA or gDNA derived from T cells, B-cell-depleted T cells, or PBMCs. HLA class I and class II types, where available, came from metadata supplied by the sample provider rather than from assay-based typing. A freely available public database, intended as a resource for researchers studying the immune response to SARS-CoV-2, is where the repertoires were released.

The germline V gene supplies CDR1 ENHRY and CDR2 SYGVKD. From V the trimming removes 0 bases and from J it removes 2 bases, while the gene matches leave 5 bases of the junction unaccounted for. The CDR3 runs 16 residues from the cysteine to the phenylalanine. The DNA shown is the 48-base CDR3, in frame from base 1. TCRbeta CDR3 regions were amplified from genomic DNA using the immunoSEQ Assay, a bias-controlled multiplex PCR. The original pipeline was this. Nucleated cell counts per sample were estimated from amplification of reference gene primers within the assay. Sequence reads were collapsed and filtered to measure the absolute abundance of every unique TCRbeta CDR3 rearrangement. For each sample, productive Simpson clonality was calculated as the square root of Simpson's diversity index across productive rearrangements. Entries here come from immuneACCESS through TCRdb and include only in-frame sequences with V and J called. Some clones fail to appear in such tables; in the studies checked, an unresolved V gene covers under half of the shortfall, and the cause of the remainder is unknown. The V and J calls and the clone size are those of that table, but D and trimming were determined from the DNA. The sample table records approximately 280,000 clones; about 89% of these occur just once. Approximately 2.5% of the sample comes from the top ten.

Participants in the prospective study were enrolled through a virtual design, were aged about 18 to 100 years, and lived in fewer than 30 United States geographic areas. Cohort assignment in the prospective study relied on participant-reported clinical history from a screening survey and a study questionnaire. Recovered participants in ImmuneRACE Cohort 3 were defined by two consecutive negative NP/OP PCR tests, clearance by a healthcare professional, or resolution of symptoms. In the prospective study, mobile phlebotomists collected whole blood, serum and a nasopharyngeal or oropharyngeal swab from each participant. Prospective study participants could optionally give additional blood draws and questionnaires over a roughly two-month period. Blood samples from the prospective study were shipped frozen or at room temperature prior to DNA extraction. This clone was found once. This receptor's antigen is unknown. Base qualities are missing; no much larger clone stands one base away.

Study-level results and caveats: The quantity of clinical and demographic metadata differed by source and by participant and was supplied without curation.

The source of this sequence is a woman between 18 and 29 years old who had recovered from COVID-19. The sequence joins TRBV10-3 to TRBJ2-5; 8 middle bases align to TRBD1. The sequenced material came from PBMCs or T cells enriched from blood (not recorded which). The CDR3 reads CAISESTGESQETQYF. The nucleotide sequence reads as follows: TGTGCCATCAGTGAGTCGACAGGGGAATCACAAGAGACCCAGTACTTC.